These 2 T cell receptor beta chains came from one sample sequenced in a study of Graves' ophthalmopathy and Graves' hyperthyroidism. RNA transcripts were the source from which TCR beta CDR3 regions were amplified. First-round RT-PCR relied on HTBI primers, and a second-round multiplex PCR came next. TCRdb re-called the multiplex PCR reads with MiXCR, one entry per CDR3 protein. The sample lists about 370,000 distinct CDR3 sequences, roughly 17% occurring once. Sequencing used peripheral blood. Receptor source: an adult woman with stable Graves' hyperthyroidism.

This clonotype came up many times. The chain uses TRBV27 and TRBJ2-2; D is possibly TRBD2 (6 bases). Trimming took off 6 bases at V and 4 bases at J, with 18 bases between the two ends. The CDR3 sequence is 16 residues long. CDR1 is MNHEY, CDR2 SMNVEV, per germline (reference sequence). The CDR3: CASSSLFGGGTGELFF. DNA for the CDR3: TGTGCCAGCAGCAGTTTATTTGGGGGAGGCACCGGGGAGCTGTTTTTT.

As concerns this clonotype: An end of the junction does not agree with germline; a read error may underlie this. The J gene is TRBJ2-7, the V gene TRBV28; perhaps TRBD1 as D (6 bases). The germline V gene has CDR1 MDHEN and CDR2 SYDVKM. This CDR3 is 15 amino acids long. In DNA, the CDR3 is TGTGCCAGCAGCCCACCGGACAGACCACTCTACGATCAGTACTTC. Residues: CASSPPDRPLYDQYF.